This TCR beta chain was retrieved from a study of blood T cell repertoires in COVID-19. About the research overall: Samples representing acute and convalescent COVID-19 were sourced from the United States, Italy and Spain.

As processed by the authors: Nucleated cell number was recorded as an estimate derived from reference gene primer amplification. Libraries were prepared by immunoSEQ multiplex PCR; TCRdb keeps only in-frame clonotypes and omits some of them. V and J calls and clone size are copied from that table; D and trimming were computed from the DNA. This table holds approximately 300,000 clones, 70% to 90% found once. The study assigned cohorts using participant-reported clinical history. Each recovered donor of Cohort 3 presented with two negative PCRs, clearance, or symptom resolution. In this sample, this clone turned up once. Trimming removed 7 bases from V and 5 bases from J, with 7 bases in between. The CDR3 runs 11 residues. Germline assignment: CDR1 LNHDA and CDR2 SQIVND (reference sequence).

The sequencing input was PBMCs or T cells enriched from blood (not recorded which). The chain has TRBV19 and TRBJ2-3, with D perhaps TRBD1 (6 bases). The sequence came from a woman between 18 and 29 years old who had recovered from COVID-19. The chain's CDR3 is CASKGVDTQYF. CDR3 DNA: TGTGCCAGTAAGGGGGTAGATACGCAGTATTTT.